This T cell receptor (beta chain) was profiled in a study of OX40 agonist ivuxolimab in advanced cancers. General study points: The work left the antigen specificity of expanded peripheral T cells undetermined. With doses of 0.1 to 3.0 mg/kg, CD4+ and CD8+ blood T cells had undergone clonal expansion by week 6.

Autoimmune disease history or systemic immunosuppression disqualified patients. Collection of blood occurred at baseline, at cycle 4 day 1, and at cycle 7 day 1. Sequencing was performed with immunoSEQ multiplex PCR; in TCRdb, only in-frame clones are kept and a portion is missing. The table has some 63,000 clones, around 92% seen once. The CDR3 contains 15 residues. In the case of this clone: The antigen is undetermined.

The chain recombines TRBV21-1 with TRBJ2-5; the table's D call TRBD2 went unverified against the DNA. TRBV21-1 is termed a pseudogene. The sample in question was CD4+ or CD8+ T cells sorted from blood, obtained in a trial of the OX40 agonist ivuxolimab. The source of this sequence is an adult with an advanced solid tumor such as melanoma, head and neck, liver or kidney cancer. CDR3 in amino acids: CASRSLAGRAETQYF. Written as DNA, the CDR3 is TGTGCCAGCAGATCGTTAGCGGGAAGAGCGGAGACCCAGTACTTC.